Reported below is one T cell receptor beta chain. TCRdb called the RT-PCR reads again in MiXCR, with one record for every CDR3 protein. The table lists about 960,000 distinct CDR3 sequences, about a sixth of them singletons. The CDR3 contains 17 residues. Germline lookup yields CDR1 LNHDA and CDR2 SQIVND (reference sequence). Trimming took 3 bases from V and 2 from J; bases not matched to a gene: 8. This sample stems from a study of patients and donors after allogeneic stem cell transplantation. The chain carries TRBV19 and TRBJ2-2; 8 nucleotides agree with TRBD2. The TCR was taken from a human donor who was either an allogeneic HSCT recipient or a stem cell or donor lymphocyte infusion donor (not recorded which). It is not recorded whose cells these are; they may come from a transplant donor. The sample consisted of blood, either unsorted or a sorted T cell fraction (not recorded which). For the CDR3, the DNA is TGTGCCAGTAGTATGAGTGGATTAGCGGGAAACACCGGGGAGCTGTTTTTT. This sequence encodes CASSMSGLAGNTGELFF.